The sequence of this T cell receptor (beta chain) was determined in a study of T cells in localized non-small cell lung cancer (TCRdb year 2020). About the full investigation: The study examined T cell repertoires in a few hundred patients with early-stage NSCLC and compared tumors with uninvolved tumor-adjacent lungs. All 240 or so NSCLC patients in the cohort were treatment-naive and had localized lung tumors that were resected. Of the NSCLC patients, over 120 were male and roughly 110 were female, and the mean age was about 69 years. Broader findings and caveats from the paper: The highest T cell clonality was observed in uninvolved tumor-adjacent lung, where clonality exceeded that of tumor, suggesting that antigenic responses were more focused in uninvolved tumor-adjacent lung. Longer overall survival was associated with higher T cell density in blood, whereas shorter survival was associated with higher clonality in adjacent lung. Because the study design was exploratory, TCR variables were selected using unadjusted p-values without false-discovery rate correction. Because multi-region tumor sequencing was not performed, intratumor heterogeneity could not be ruled out. A median of around 60 of the top 100 tumor clones turned up in the paired uninvolved adjacent lung, and 25 to 35 of those clones also ranked among the top 100 of that same adjacent lung.

The cysteine opens and the phenylalanine closes a CDR3 of 13 amino acids. The entry retains the CDR3 DNA only, 39 bases that are in frame from base 1. V drops 5 bases and J drops 4 bases, leaving 9 bases in between. Taken from the germline V gene, the CDR1 and CDR2 loops are SGHDN and FVKESK. At diagnosis, peripheral blood, uninvolved tumor-adjacent lung and tumor were collected and were preserved as a mix of fresh-frozen and FFPE material. For TCR repertoire profiling, the blood samples were analyzed as peripheral blood mononuclear cells. TCR beta CDR3 regions were sequenced from DNA using the immunoSEQ Assay. On the authors' methods: T cell density was computed as TCR beta template counts normalized to usable DNA estimated by amplifying housekeeping genes. Richness was estimated using the preseqR package, with extrapolation to 400,000 templates for PBMC samples and to 120,000 templates for tissue samples. Clonality was defined as one minus Pielou's evenness. Tissue-enriched TCRs were identified by differential abundance testing using productive amino-acid clonotypes, minimum total count 5 and alpha 0.1. The Jaccard Index and the Morisita Overlap Index were used to quantify repertoire overlap between compartments. GLIPH grouped TCR beta CDR3s together with public tetramer-defined viral CDR3s, and a viral motif had to include at least three viral sequences and also show V-gene enrichment. TCRdb retrieved this table from immuneACCESS and kept in-frame rearrangements only. Not all clones are present; in checked studies, unresolved V genes account for under half, and no reason is known for the remainder. The D gene and trimming were derived from the DNA, and the V and J assignments and clone size from that table. The sample table shows tens of thousands of clones, and around nine tenths are seen once. Jointly, the top ten make up roughly 20% of the sample.

Regarding this clone: No cognate antigen has been identified for it. The record has no base qualities; no much larger clone is one base away.

The chain joins TRBV14 to TRBJ2-1; no D gene call is confident. The TCR comes from a man between 35 and 75 years old with stage I squamous cell lung carcinoma. Sequenced material: peripheral blood, taken before any cancer treatment. DNA sequence: TGTGCCAGCAGCGAACGCGTTTACAATGAGCAGTTCTTC. This is translated as CASSERVYNEQFF.